The TCR beta chain described here comes from a study of cytomegalovirus exposure and HLA in healthy donors. Study findings and constraints: The study designated 150 or so TCR beta chains cytomegalovirus-associated. Most TCR sequences were seen very rarely across donors, but some public TCRs occurred in many.

Each of the donors was a healthy bone marrow donor. The PCR ran on 60 Vbeta and 13 Jbeta primers. The assay was immunoSEQ multiplex PCR, and TCRdb's table has in-frame clones only and misses some. The sample records around 130,000 clones, around 82% being singletons. V was clipped by 9 bases and J by 1 base; unmatched bases: 16. The CDR3 is 18 amino acids. Germline values: CDR1 SGHDN, CDR2 FVKESK. As for this clone: What it binds is unknown.

This TCR was recovered from a man aged 45-65 years in good health and CMV-seronegative. The chain is built from TRBV14 and TRBJ1-5; 9 bases map to TRBD1. The source material was PBMCs. The CDR3, as DNA: TGTGCCAGTCCGACGGGACAGGGAATTTGGGGGAGCAATCAGCCCCAGCATTTT. Translation gives CASPTGQGIWGSNQPQHF.